This T cell receptor beta chain was identified in a study of blood T cells in healthy people across ages. Whole-study findings and limits: Per million T cells, the diversity of TCR beta decreased roughly linearly as age advanced. There was a strong correlation between TCR beta diversity and naive T cell percentage.

The second PCR ran roughly 7 to 12 cycles with a sample-barcoded 5' primer and J-beta primers. Each cDNA was tagged by a template-switch adaptor containing 12 random nucleotides. Paired-end reads containing CDR3 totaled no fewer than 3 million for each sample. TCRdb reanalysed the 5' RACE reads using MiXCR and keeps one entry per CDR3 protein. The sample includes around 750,000 distinct CDR3 sequences, about 48% of them seen just once. Remarks on this clonotype: Antigen: not known.

There are 14 residues in the CDR3. CDR1 is SGHTA, CDR2 FQGNSA, per germline. With 1 base removed from V and 7 bases from J, the gap between germline ends came to 13 bases. The clonotype originates from a man of 80 years or more in good health. The chain carries TRBV7-2 and TRBJ1-2, with a weak D call TRBD1 (6 bases). Sequenced sample: blood. The CDR3 sequence: CASSLGRGRVGYTF. The CDR3 DNA reads TGTGCCAGCAGCTTAGGCAGGGGAAGGGTTGGCTACACCTTC.